This T cell receptor beta chain emerged from a study of cytomegalovirus exposure and HLA in healthy donors (dated by TCRdb to the late 2010s). For context, the study as a whole: An earlier analysis of 587 of the donors reported 250 to 350 Gb of sequence data and around 110 million unique TCR beta sequences from roughly 180 million T cells. Rather than drawing on any new phenotypic data, the later analysis identified candidate immune exposures from TCR beta sequences and the way those sequences occurred across donors. Alongside the repertoire data, information on donor age, sex, ethnicity and CMV serostatus was compiled. Every discovery cohort repertoire had been produced on one sequencing platform. The study aimed to test whether signatures of past pathogen exposure could be identified by cataloging public T cell receptors. An earlier analysis of about 600 of the donors used high-throughput TCR beta sequencing to judge whether each TCR beta V gene segment behaved as functional or pseudogenic. An early release that covered some 630 HLA-typed donors contained around 330 gigabases of sequencing data and 65 million to 100 million unique TCR sequences. A few DR-DQ haplotypes were handled as single units for association and clustering because linkage in the cohort was strong. High-throughput TCR immunosequencing, statistical association of individual TCRs with disease status, and machine learning were combined to predict cytomegalovirus infection status. Across 300 to 500 genotyped donors of the cohort, an average of roughly 200,000 unique TCR beta nucleotide sequences per donor were sequenced, and roughly 20% of those sequences were non-productive. HLA typing included class I and class II loci at four-digit resolution. In addition to the first cohort of roughly 670 subjects, a separate validation cohort of over 90 different subjects was used. The study used immunosequencing to profile the T cell repertoires of around 600 subjects and linked those repertoires to cytomegalovirus serostatus. A later genetic analysis used genome-wide SNP genotypes for about 60% of the roughly 700 donors, treating that subset as a discovery cohort. The genetic ancestry cluster associated with self-reported Caucasian donors included over 65% of the roughly 400 genotyped donors. In a later analysis, previously published TCR beta repertoires from several hundred donors were re-analyzed and high-resolution HLA genotyping was added so that TCR occurrence patterns could be studied. The number of donors typed differed by locus, with about 620-630 for A, B, C, DRB1 and DQB1, around 560 for DQA1, approximately 570 for DPA1, and over 400 for DPB1. The paper's findings and limits, for the study overall: Immune exposure information for the cohort was limited to CMV serostatus. Roughly uniform sequencing depth across donors was assumed in presence/absence analyses, although this assumption may not hold. A later genetic analysis associated a missense DCLRE1C variant with V-gene and J-gene trimming of TCR beta chains, and an independent cohort replicated the association. Broadly in line with IMGT annotations, most TCR beta V segments showed up in productive rearrangements about 87% or about 30% of the time in an earlier analysis of around 600 of the donors. Only TCR beta chains were sequenced in this cohort, and the absence of alpha or paired-chain data limited detectable features. A few of the identified cytomegalovirus-associated TCR beta chains were confirmed in vitro to be specific for cytomegalovirus antigens. The classifier was reported to diagnose cytomegalovirus status with high specificity and sensitivity in both the original cohort and the validation cohort. According to a later analysis, TCR association rates differed among HLA loci, with DRB1 alleles showing the most associated TCRs and HLA-C alleles showing the fewest. A cluster of highly shared sequence variants was judged likely to be a technical artifact of the sequencing pipeline. Some IMGT-functional V segments, including TRBV6-2 and TRBV6-3, could not be distinguished by the 87-base-pair reads and were therefore excluded. A further reported finding was that TCR beta sequences accurately predicted the HLA-A and HLA-B alleles for most subjects in the first cohort. Several of the top co-occurrence clusters appeared to be linked to parvovirus B19, influenza, CMV and Epstein-Barr virus, according to a later analysis. A later analysis associated 17,000 or so TCR beta sequences with specific HLA alleles at a false discovery rate of 0.05. A total of 150 to 200 TCR beta chains were listed by the study as associated with cytomegalovirus. A later analysis found that most CMV-associated TCR beta chains appeared HLA-restricted, with HLA associations seemingly driven largely by CMV exposure. Because some donors lacked HLA typing at each locus, the association tests relied only on the typed subset. It was suggested by the authors that the approach could potentially be generalized to other disease states and immunological phenotypes. In a later analysis, HLA-associated TCR beta chains showed more clonal expansion and lower generation probabilities than non-associated chains that were equally common. Correlated functional status among segregating V segments might be attributable to linkage disequilibrium, but an unknown experimental factor could not be ruled out. Strong co-occurrence of HLA alleles, especially DR and DQ, made assigning TCR associations to individual alleles difficult. Most TCR sequences were observed very rarely across donors, whereas some public TCRs were present in many individuals. The earlier analysis of almost 600 of the donors excluded some 16 rarely observed V segments, including chromosome 9 orphons, because counts were too low. A later genetic analysis reported fewer N-insertions in productive TCRs among donors in an Asian-associated ancestry cluster than the approximately 700-donor mean.

In regard to this clone: Its cognate antigen has yet to be identified. No base-level quality is on record; no much larger clone is a single base apart.

The CDR3 covers 15 residues, taking in both the cysteine and the phenylalanine. The CDR3 DNA has 45 bases and is translated from base 1. CDR1 and CDR2 are drawn from the germline V gene: SGHTA, FQGTGA. Relative to germline, V is 5 bases shorter and J is 5 bases shorter, with 15 bases between their ends. The cohort comprised 550 to 700 healthy bone marrow donors. At the time of sampling, every cohort member was nominally healthy, though immune exposures that went unrecorded were likely present. The donor tested CMV seronegative, placing the donor among the roughly 350 seronegative members of the cohort. A peripheral blood sample was collected from each donor, and TCR beta sequencing was performed on peripheral blood mononuclear cells. Genomic DNA extraction from the blood cell samples was performed with the Qiagen DNeasy Blood Extraction Kit. The receptor library was made with the immunoSEQ multiplex PCR assay. A mixture of 60 forward primers for TCR Vbeta segments and 13 reverse primers for TCR Jbeta segments was used in the multiplex PCR. A multiplex PCR assay on genomic DNA amplified the CDR3 region of rearranged TCR beta genes. The Illumina HiSeq System was used to sequence the amplified TCR beta libraries as 87-base-pair reads. As for how the authors treated the data: A later analysis counted 75 million to 100 million unique TCR beta chains across the 670 or so repertoires, and roughly 10 million of these chains were shared by at least two donors. Raw reads were error-corrected and collapsed into unique sequences with a nearest-neighbor algorithm that merged closely related sequences to remove PCR and sequencing errors. CDR3 sequences were aligned to IMGT reference sequences to assign V, D and J gene segments. Each retained sequence needed at least a six-nucleotide match to both a V gene segment and a J gene segment. Rearrangements were called productive when the CDR3 lacked stop codons and stayed in frame with V and J; all others were non-productive. CDR3 was defined by IMGT convention, running from the second conserved V-encoded cysteine to the conserved J-encoded phenylalanine. Sequences without an unambiguous match to a single V gene segment were excluded from the earlier analysis of 587 of the donors. An earlier analysis of a few hundred of the donors called V segments functional above 56.7% productive rearrangements and segregating when the between-donor standard deviation exceeded 5%. A statistical classification framework was built for diagnosing cytomegalovirus status from the catalog of TCR beta chain sequences. In a later analysis, TCR nucleotide sequences were compared against IMGT/GENE-DB human TR gene sequences so that V and J genes could be assigned. The TCRdist pipeline was used in a later analysis to assign CDR3 sequences and most-parsimonious VDJ recombination scenarios. A later analysis defined each TCR beta chain by its CDR3 amino acid sequence plus V-gene family, and excluded reads lacking a unique V-gene family. A later analysis removed 550 to 650 highly shared, low-generation-probability nucleotide sequences to deal with suspected cross-contamination and a sequencing artifact. In a later analysis, a clonal expansion index was calculated for each public chain from normalized within-repertoire ranks of inferred template counts. In a later analysis, generation probabilities were computed using a VDJ recombination model fitted to out-of-frame rearrangements, and the results were checked against IGoR. In a later analysis, TCR-TCR, TCR-HLA and TCR-CMV co-occurrence was scored with hypergeometric tests, and a repertoire-size bias correction was applied to TCR pairs. To estimate false discovery rates, a later analysis permuted the HLA or CMV assignments 20 times. In a later analysis, co-occurring TCRs were grouped using DBSCAN, and TCRdist sequence similarity was added for clustering within HLA-allele-positive subsets. Co-occurrence clustering excluded repertoires with fewer than 30,000 or more than 120,000 public chains, plus five with anomalous nucleotide sharing. The source is immuneACCESS, and TCRdb retained only in-frame sequences with V and J called. Part of the clones is not carried over; for the studies checked, unresolved V genes explain less than half of this, and the remainder is unexplained. V and J calls and clone size are those listed in that table; D and trimming were worked out from the DNA. This sample lists approximately 160,000 clones; roughly 79% were detected once. Together, the top ten hold more than 0.8% of the sample.

The sequenced sample consisted of PBMCs. The clonotype originates from a woman between 40 and 55 years old in good health and CMV-seronegative. The chain uses TRBV7-3 and TRBJ2-2; TRBD1 is possibly the D segment (7 matching bases). The CDR3 in this case is CASSRVGGQTGELFF. The DNA sequence follows: TGTGCCAGCAGCCGAGTGGGGGGACAGACCGGGGAGCTGTTTTTT.